The 3 T cell receptor beta chains given below trace back to one sample, sequenced in a study of cytomegalovirus exposure and HLA in healthy donors. PCR was performed using 60 Vbeta and 13 Jbeta primers. TCRdb's copy holds only in-frame clones and misses some; the assay was immunoSEQ multiplex PCR. The sample records about 140,000 clones, about four fifths being singletons. Specimen: PBMCs. Every receptor here comes from a man aged 18 to 30 in good health and CMV-seropositive.

The chain recombines TRBV29-1 with TRBJ1-3; no definite D call. This CDR3 has 14 residues. V was pared by 0 bases and J by 3 bases, with 9 bases between. Germline CDR1 reads SQVTM; CDR2 reads ANQGSEA. CDR3 residues: CSVEEADLGNTIYF. The DNA for the CDR3 is TGCAGCGTTGAAGAGGCAGATCTTGGAAACACCATATATTTT.

V usage is TRBV10-1 and J usage is TRBJ2-1, with 11 positions matching TRBD2. Germline V CDR1 and CDR2: WNHNN, SYGVQD (reference sequence). This CDR3 comprises 17 residues. V was clipped by 0 bases and J by 5 bases; unmatched bases: 6. CDR3 region: CASSESLTSGNHNEQFF. In DNA form, the CDR3 reads TGCGCCAGCAGTGAGTCTTTGACTAGCGGGAATCACAATGAGCAGTTCTTC.

A single count supports this clone. V and J are TRBV5-1 and TRBJ2-7; 7 bases line up with TRBD2. V shed 1 base and J 1 base; nucleotides not matched to a gene: 2. Germline loops: CDR1 SGHRS, CDR2 YFSETQ. The CDR3 contains 14 residues. The CDR3 sequence is CASSLSGGSYEQYF. In DNA, the CDR3 is TGCGCCAGCAGCTTGTCGGGGGGATCCTACGAGCAGTACTTC.